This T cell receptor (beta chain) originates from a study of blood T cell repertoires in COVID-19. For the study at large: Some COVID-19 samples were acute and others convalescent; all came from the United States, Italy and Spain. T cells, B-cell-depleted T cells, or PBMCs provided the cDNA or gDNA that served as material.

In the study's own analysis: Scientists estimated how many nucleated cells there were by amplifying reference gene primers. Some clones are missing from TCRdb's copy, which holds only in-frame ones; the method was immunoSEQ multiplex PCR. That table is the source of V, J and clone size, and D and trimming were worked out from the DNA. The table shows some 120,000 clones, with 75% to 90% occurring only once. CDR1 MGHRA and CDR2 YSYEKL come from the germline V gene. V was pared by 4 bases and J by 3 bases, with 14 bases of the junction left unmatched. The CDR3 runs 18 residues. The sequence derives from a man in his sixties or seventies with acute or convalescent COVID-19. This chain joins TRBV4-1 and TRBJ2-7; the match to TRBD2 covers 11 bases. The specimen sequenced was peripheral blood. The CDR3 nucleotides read TGCGCCAGCAGCCGGGAGGGGCTAGCGGGGGGTTCGCACTACGAGCAGTACTTC. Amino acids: CASSREGLAGGSHYEQYF.